Each of the 26 T cell receptor beta chains below was sequenced from the same sample in a study of T cell changes during pregnancy in multiple sclerosis. Measured with immunoSEQ multiplex PCR; TCRdb has only the in-frame clones, and not every one. The repertoire consists of tens of thousands of clones, with 85% to 90% occurring once and the leading ten covering roughly 9.5%. The source material was peripheral blood, sampled after pregnancy. The receptor source for this set is a female donor in good health, enrolled as a control in a pregnancy study.

Only one count was recorded for this clone. This rearrangement joins TRBV5-1 to TRBJ1-1; D gene ambiguous. V was cut by 0 bases and J by 0 bases, with 9 bases left in between. The CDR3 has 15 amino acids. From germline, CDR1 is SGHRS and CDR2 YFSETQ. The CDR3: CASSLAGGMNTEAFF. The CDR3 DNA follows: TGCGCCAGCAGCTTGGCCGGAGGGATGAACACTGAAGCTTTCTTT.

V is TRBV19 and J is TRBJ1-1, with TRBD1 as a possible D gene (6 bases). This CDR3 contains 12 residues. Germline values: CDR1 LNHDA, CDR2 SQIVND (reference sequence). V gave up 8 bases and J gave up 5 bases, with 12 bases separating them. DNA for the CDR3: TGTGCCAGTTGGGGGCGGGGGACTGAAGCTTTCTTT. Its protein is CASWGRGTEAFF. Drawing the rest from reference TRBV19 and TRBJ1-1, the complete variable domain is DGGITQSPKYLFRKEGQNVTLSCEQNLNHDAMYWYRQDPGQGLRLIYYSQIVNDFQKGDIAEGYSVSREKKESFPLTVTSAQKNPTAFYLCASWGRGTEAFFGQGTRLTVV.

V is TRBV4-1 and J is TRBJ2-7; 12 bases are shared with TRBD2. V was pared by 4 bases and J by 0 bases, with 7 bases of the junction left unmatched. Germline V lookup: CDR1 MGHRA, CDR2 YSYEKL. This CDR3 comprises 17 residues. The CDR3 spells CASSPRLAGEFSYEQYF. In nucleotides, the CDR3 is TGCGCCAGCAGCCCTAGACTAGCGGGAGAATTCTCCTACGAGCAGTACTTC.

The chain recombines TRBV5-6 with TRBJ2-1; perhaps TRBD2 as D (5 bases). The CDR3 consists of 16 residues. The germline V and J ends were trimmed by 4 bases and 6 bases, with 20 bases remaining between them. Germline CDR1 and CDR2: SGHDT and YYEEEE. CDR3 in amino acids: CASSERAAIVPNEQFF. CDR3 sequence (DNA): TGTGCCAGCAGCGAGAGGGCAGCGATAGTCCCCAATGAGCAGTTCTTC.

The chain recombines TRBV7-9 with TRBJ2-5; TRBD2 agrees at 8 bases. From germline, CDR1 is SEHNR and CDR2 FQNEAQ (reference sequence). The CDR3 covers 14 residues. V was pared by 3 bases and J by 5 bases, with 5 bases of the junction left unmatched. CDR3 DNA sequence: TGTGCCAGCAGCTTTTCGGGAGGGACTGAGACCCAGTACTTC. Amino acids: CASSFSGGTETQYF.

The rearrangement links TRBV12-2 to TRBJ2-7; TRBD2 was called by the table and not checked on the DNA. TRBV12-2 is listed as a pseudogene. There are 15 residues in the CDR3. The CDR3 here is CASRHTSGSSYEQYF. The CDR3 nucleotides read TGTGCAAGTCGCCATACTAGCGGGTCCTCCTACGAGCAGTACTTC.

This clone was seen a handful of times. The V call is TRBV7-8, the J call TRBJ1-2; 7 bases agree with TRBD1. The length of the CDR3 is 14 residues. Germline V gene sequence: CDR1 SGHVS, CDR2 FQNEAQ. Unmatched junction bases numbered 3, after V lost 1 base and J lost 4 bases. The CDR3 sequence is CASSLDAGGYGYTF. CDR3 bases: TGTGCCAGCAGCTTAGATGCAGGGGGCTATGGCTACACCTTC. The full variable domain, its missing parts supplied by reference TRBV7-8 and TRBJ1-2, is GAGVSQSPRYKVAKRGQDVALRCDPISGHVSLFWYQQALGQGPEFLTYFQNEAQLDKSGLPSDRFFAERPEGSVSTLKIQRTQQEDSAVYLCASSLDAGGYGYTFGSGTRLTVV.

The chain joins TRBV10-3 to TRBJ2-1; 7 bases match TRBD1. CDR1 and CDR2 (germline): ENHRY, SYGVKD. The CDR3 spans 14 residues. V lost 6 bases and J lost 3; bases outside the gene matches: 5. CDR3 bases: TGTGCCATCAGCGGGGACAGCCACTACAATGAGCAGTTCTTC. Protein product: CAISGDSHYNEQFF.

This clone was seen once. This CDR3 is CASGLFKGAIPGELFF. CDR3 bases: TGTGCTAGTGGTTTGTTTAAGGGGGCAATCCCCGGGGAGCTGTTTTTT. J is TRBJ2-2 and V is TRBV12-5; 7 bases fit TRBD1. The CDR3 consists of 16 residues. Germline lookup yields CDR1 LGHNT and CDR2 FRNRAP. The V segment lost 2 bases and the J segment 6 bases; nucleotides outside the gene matches: 9.

CDR3: CATKTRAGDSPLHF. The CDR3 DNA reads TGTGCCACCAAAACCCGGGCCGGGGATTCACCCCTCCACTTT. This chain links TRBV19 with TRBJ1-6; D not resolved. Deletions cut 10 bases from V and 8 bases from J, with 18 bases between. This CDR3 is built from 14 residues. Germline V gene data show CDR1 as LNHDA and CDR2 as SQIVND (reference sequence).

This clone has just a few counts. The gene calls are TRBV6-1 and TRBJ1-1; D possibly corresponds to TRBD1 (5 bases). Germline V gene lookup returns CDR1 MNHNS and CDR2 SASEGT. V lost 2 bases and J lost 4, with 11 bases in between. This CDR3 spans 14 amino acids. CDR3 sequence: CASSEYEGATEAFF. DNA of the CDR3: TGTGCCAGCAGTGAATATGAAGGGGCCACTGAAGCTTTCTTT.

V is TRBV30 and J is TRBJ1-6, with TRBD1 identical over 8 bases. Germline V gene data show CDR1 as GTSNPN and CDR2 as SVGIG (reference sequence). This CDR3 comprises 11 residues. Trimming at V came to 5 bases and at J to 11 bases, leaving 2 bases not matched to a gene. The CDR3 region is CAWDRGPPLHF. CDR3 nucleotides: TGTGCCTGGGACAGGGGTCCACCCCTCCACTTT.

The chain employs TRBV15 and TRBJ2-6; no firm D call. The germline CDR1 and CDR2 sequences are LNHNV and YYDKDF (reference sequence). The V and J ends lost 1 base and 3 bases respectively, with 4 bases between them. CDR3 length equals 14 residues. CDR3: CATSRGYGANVLTF. As DNA, the CDR3 is TGTGCCACCAGCAGAGGTTATGGGGCCAACGTCCTGACTTTC. The entire variable domain, with the rest obtained from reference TRBV15 and TRBJ2-6, is as follows: DAMVIQNPRYQVTQFGKPVTLSCSQTLNHNVMYWYQQKSSQAPKLLFHYYDKDFNNEADTPDNFQSRRPNTSFCFLDIRSPGLGDTAMYLCATSRGYGANVLTFGAGSRLTVL.

The J gene is TRBJ2-3, the V gene TRBV6-4; 11 nucleotides match TRBD2. This CDR3 is 18 amino acids long. Germline-derived CDR1 and CDR2 are MRHNA and SNTAGT. Germline trimming cut 6 bases from V and 2 bases from J; bases unmatched to any gene: 13. The CDR3 sequence: CASSPGTSGGGFTDTQYF. CDR3 DNA: TGTGCCAGCAGCCCCGGGACTAGCGGAGGGGGGTTCACAGATACGCAGTATTTT.

CDR3 nucleotide sequence: TGTGCCAGCAGCTTAGTCAGTGCGGGAGAGCAGTTCTTC. Translating gives CASSLVSAGEQFF. The rearrangement uses TRBV11-2 and TRBJ2-1; a possible D gene is TRBD2 (6 bases). V was cut by 1 base and J by 10 bases, with 11 bases left in between. Germline V gene sequence: CDR1 SGHAT, CDR2 FQNNGV. The CDR3 sequence is 13 residues long.

This chain uses TRBV7-2 with TRBJ1-5, with D tentatively TRBD1 (5 bases). The CDR3 loop spans 12 amino acids. The germline V gene encodes CDR1 SGHTA and CDR2 FQGNSA. Trimming removed 3 bases from V and 11 bases from J, with 11 bases in between. The DNA for the CDR3 is TGTGCCAGCAGCTTTATGGGGGGGTCCCAGCATTTT. Protein: CASSFMGGSQHF.

Note on this clone: The germline gene is not matched at one end of the junction; a read error may be the cause. The CDR3 region is CASSLGSPGTTSYNEQFF. CDR3 in DNA: TGTGCTAGCAGCTTGGGGTCTCCGGGGACTACATCCTACAATGAGCAGTTCTTC. The chain carries TRBV7-7 and TRBJ2-1; TRBD2 matches at 7 bases. Germline CDR1 and CDR2: SSHAT and FNYEAQ (reference sequence). The CDR3 length is 18 residues. Using reference TRBV7-7 and TRBJ2-1 for the parts outside the CDR3, the full variable domain is GAGVSQSPRYKVTKRGQDVTLRCDPISSHATLYWYQQALGQGPEFLTYFNYEAQPDKSGLPSDRFSAERPEGSISTLTIQRTEQRDSAMYRCASSLGSPGTTSYNEQFFGPGTRLTVL.

The chain is built from TRBV30 and TRBJ2-7; D is perhaps TRBD2 (5 bases). CDR1 is GTSNPN, CDR2 SVGIG, per germline (reference sequence). Trimming removed 1 base from V and 4 bases from J, with 14 bases in between. The CDR3 consists of 14 residues. CDR3 sequence: CAWSASLRIYEQYF. The CDR3 nucleotides read TGTGCCTGGAGTGCTAGCCTCAGGATATACGAGCAGTACTTC.

J is TRBJ2-3 and V is TRBV7-9; possibly TRBD2 for D (7 bases). Per the germline V gene, CDR1 is SEHNR and CDR2 is FQNEAQ (reference sequence). The CDR3 spans 16 residues. Trimming removed 5 bases from V and 6 bases from J, with 21 bases in between. The CDR3 DNA reads TGTGCCAGCAGCCACCCAGGGGCGGGAGATACGGATACGCAGTATTTT. This sequence encodes CASSHPGAGDTDTQYF.

The chain links TRBV19 to TRBJ2-5; D perhaps matches TRBD1 (6 bases). Germline lookup yields CDR1 LNHDA and CDR2 SQIVND (reference sequence). This CDR3 spans 16 amino acids. Trimming cost V 3 bases and J 3 bases, with 17 bases left between them. The DNA for the CDR3 is TGTGCCAGTAGTATGCCGGGACATGACAGAAAAGAGACCCAGTACTTC. Translation: CASSMPGHDRKETQYF.

This clone appeared a single time. V is TRBV29-1 and J is TRBJ2-7; 7 bases match TRBD1. With V trimmed by 7 bases and J by 0 bases, 6 bases remained unmatched. The germline V gene encodes CDR1 SQVTM and CDR2 ANQGSEA. CDR3 size: 13 residues. The CDR3 coding sequence is TGCAGCGCTAAGGACAGGAGCTCCTACGAGCAGTACTTC. Translated, it gives CSAKDRSSYEQYF.

This chain connects TRBV29-1 to TRBJ1-1; weak D call: TRBD1 (5 bases). CDR3 length: 12 amino acids. Trimming cost V 6 bases and J 8 bases, with 16 bases left between them. CDR1 is SQVTM and CDR2 is ANQGSEA in the germline V gene. The CDR3 DNA reads as TGCAGCGTCTTAGGGGCCCTGGACGAAGCTTTCTTT. This codes for CSVLGALDEAFF.

The V call is TRBV9, the J call TRBJ1-2; 8 positions match TRBD1. V lost 0 bases, J lost 6 bases, and 7 bases stayed unmatched. The CDR3 covers 15 residues. CDR1 and CDR2 (germline): SGDLS, YYNGEE. CDR3 residues: CASSVAAGGGNGYTF. The CDR3, as DNA: TGTGCCAGCAGCGTAGCGGCAGGGGGCGGAAATGGCTACACCTTC.

This chain joins TRBV5-6 and TRBJ1-6, with unresolved D. The CDR3 covers 16 residues. Germline CDR1 and CDR2: SGHDT and YYEEEE. With 0 bases removed from V and 4 bases from J, the gap between germline ends came to 11 bases. The DNA for the CDR3 is TGTGCCAGCAGCTTGGGGGTCAACAGTTATAATTCACCCCTCCACTTT. Residues: CASSLGVNSYNSPLHF.

J is TRBJ2-5 and V is TRBV15; 7 positions agree with TRBD2. The length of the CDR3 is 15 residues. Trimming took 3 bases from V and 4 from J; bases not matched to a gene: 8. CDR1 is LNHNV, CDR2 YYDKDF, per germline (reference sequence). The CDR3 spells CATSRTGGSGETQYF. DNA for the CDR3: TGTGCCACCAGCAGGACGGGGGGATCGGGAGAGACCCAGTACTTC.

This clone was seen only once. The rearrangement uses TRBV4-1 and TRBJ1-1, with D unresolved. The V gene's germline CDR1 is MGHRA and CDR2 YSYEKL. The V end was cut by 5 bases, the J end by 0 bases, with 10 bases between. The CDR3 totals 14 residues. For the CDR3, the DNA is TGCGCCAGCAGCTACAGAGCCCTGAACACTGAAGCTTTCTTT. This encodes CASSYRALNTEAFF.